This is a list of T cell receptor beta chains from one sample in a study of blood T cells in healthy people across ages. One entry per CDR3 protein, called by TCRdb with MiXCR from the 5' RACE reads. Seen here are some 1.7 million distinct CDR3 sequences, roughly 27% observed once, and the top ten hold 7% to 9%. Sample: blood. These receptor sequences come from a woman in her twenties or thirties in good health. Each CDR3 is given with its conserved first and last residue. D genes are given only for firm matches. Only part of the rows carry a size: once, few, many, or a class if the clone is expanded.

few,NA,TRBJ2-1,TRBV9,TGTGCCAGCAGCGCGATAAGGGGTGAGCAGTTCTTC,CASSAIRGEQFF
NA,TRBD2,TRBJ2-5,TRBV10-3,TGTGCCATCCAGGCTAGCGGGCACCCCAATGAGCAGTACTTC,CAIQASGHPNEQYF
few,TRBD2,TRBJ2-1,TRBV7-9,TGTGCCAGCAGCTTATCTCGACTAGCGGGAGTCAACTACAATGAGCAGTTCTTC,CASSLSRLAGVNYNEQFF
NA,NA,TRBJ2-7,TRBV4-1,TGCGCCGGCAGCCAAGGGGCAGGGGGGGGTTACGAGCAGTACTTC,CAGSQGAGGGYEQYF
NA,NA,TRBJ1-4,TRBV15,TGTGCCGCACAGGCGAGCCTTAATGAAAAACTGTTTTTT,CAAQASLNEKLFF
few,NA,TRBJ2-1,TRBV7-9,TGTGCCAGCAGCCGGGGGCGGGGGACCTACAATGAGCAGTTCTTC,CASSRGRGTYNEQFF
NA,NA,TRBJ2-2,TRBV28,TGTGCCAGCAGTTTCAGCCCATCGAACACCGGGGAGCTGTTTTTT,CASSFSPSNTGELFF
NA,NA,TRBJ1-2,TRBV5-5,TGTGCCAGCATCCAGAATTCTGTAGATGGCTACACCTTC,CASIQNSVDGYTF
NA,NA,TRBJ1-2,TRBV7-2,TGTGCCAGCAGCCCGGTCTTGATTCTGCGGGGGAGCAAGGGCTACACCTTC,CASSPVLILRGSKGYTF
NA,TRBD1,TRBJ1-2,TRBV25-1,TGTGCCAGCAGTGGATCGGGACAGGAGCAGTACTATGGCTACACCTTC,CASSGSGQEQYYGYTF
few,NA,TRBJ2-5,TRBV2,TGTGCCAGCGGGGGTGTGGGGCGGTATCAAGAGACCCAGTACTTC,CASGGVGRYQETQYF
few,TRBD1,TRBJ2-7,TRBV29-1,TGCAGCGCTTCCGGTCGACAGGGTCCCCCCTACGAGCAGTACTTC,CSASGRQGPPYEQYF
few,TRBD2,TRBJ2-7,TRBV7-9,TGTGCCAGCGGCCCAGCGACTAGCGGGGTGAGCTCCTACGAGCAGTACTTC,CASGPATSGVSSYEQYF
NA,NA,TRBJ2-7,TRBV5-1,TGCGCCAGCAGCTTAGAAAATCACAATGAGCAGTACTTC,CASSLENHNEQYF
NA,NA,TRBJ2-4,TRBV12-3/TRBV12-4,TGTGCCGGCAGTTTCTGGGGTAAAGACATTCAGTACTTC,CAGSFWGKDIQYF
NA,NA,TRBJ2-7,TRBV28,TGTGCCAGCAGTTTACCCGGAAGTCTCTCCTACGAGCAGTACTTC,CASSLPGSLSYEQYF
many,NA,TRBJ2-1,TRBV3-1,TGTGCCAGCAGTCAGGTGGGGGAGCAGTTCTTC,CASSQVGEQFF
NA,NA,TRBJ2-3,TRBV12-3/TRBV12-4,TGTGCCAGCAGTTTTCGAGGCGGTGCTAGCACAGATACGCGGTATTTT,CASSFRGGASTDTRYF
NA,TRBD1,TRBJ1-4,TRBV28,TGTGCCAGCTCTTGGGACAGGGTCGATGAAAAACTGTTTTTT,CASSWDRVDEKLFF
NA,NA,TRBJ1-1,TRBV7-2,TGTGCCAGCAGCTTATATCGGGCGGGGAAGGGGACTGAAGCTTTCTTT,CASSLYRAGKGTEAFF